This TCR beta chain was sequenced for a study of CD8+ T cells in alopecia areata. Study in general: Treated patients took oral tofacitinib at 5 to 10 mg twice daily.

Reverse transcription of extracted RNA yielded cDNA, which provided the sequencing template. The method was immunoSEQ multiplex PCR; TCRdb's version includes in-frame clones alone and lacks a portion of them. Here the sample spans 95,000 to 100,000 clones, approximately 63% being singletons. The study's findings and limits: For lesional scalp, especially alopecia totalis/universalis, clonality was higher than in normal scalp.

As for treatment: oral pan-JAK inhibitor, 5-10 mg twice daily. The length of the CDR3 is 14 residues. Germline V gene sequence: CDR1 SNHLY, CDR2 FYNNEI. V was shortened by 5 bases and J by 6 bases, with 17 bases between the two germline ends. Details on this clone: The antigen is not known.

The chain joins TRBV2 to TRBJ2-7, with TRBD1 as a possible D gene (6 bases). This receptor was taken from a human donor with alopecia areata. The sequenced sample was CD8+ T cells sorted from blood, obtained at roughly week 55, from a patient treated with tofacitinib. CDR3 coding DNA: TGTGCCAGCAGTCCCGAGGGGGTTGGGGTCGAGCAGTACTTC. Translated: CASSPEGVGVEQYF.